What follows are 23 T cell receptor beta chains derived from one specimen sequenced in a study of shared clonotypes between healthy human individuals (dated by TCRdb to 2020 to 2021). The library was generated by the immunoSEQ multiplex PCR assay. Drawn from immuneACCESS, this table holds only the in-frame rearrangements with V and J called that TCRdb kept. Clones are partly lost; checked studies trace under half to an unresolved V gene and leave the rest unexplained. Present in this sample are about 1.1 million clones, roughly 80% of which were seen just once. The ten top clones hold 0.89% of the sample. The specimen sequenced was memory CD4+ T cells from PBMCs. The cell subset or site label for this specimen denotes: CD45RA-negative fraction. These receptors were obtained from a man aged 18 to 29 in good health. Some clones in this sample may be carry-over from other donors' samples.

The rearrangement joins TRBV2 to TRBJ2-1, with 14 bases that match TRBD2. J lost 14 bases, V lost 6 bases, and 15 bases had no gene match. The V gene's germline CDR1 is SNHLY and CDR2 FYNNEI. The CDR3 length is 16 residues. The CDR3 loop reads CASSPSGLAGGPWKFF. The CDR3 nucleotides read TGTGCCAGCAGCCCCTCCGGACTAGCGGGAGGACCTTGGAAGTTCTTC.

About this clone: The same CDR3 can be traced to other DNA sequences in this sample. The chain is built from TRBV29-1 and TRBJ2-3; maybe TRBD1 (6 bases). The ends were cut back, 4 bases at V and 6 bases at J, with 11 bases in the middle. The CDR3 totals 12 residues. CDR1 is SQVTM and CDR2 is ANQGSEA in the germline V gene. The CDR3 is CSVVRGTDTQYF. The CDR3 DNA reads TGCAGCGTTGTCAGGGGTACGGATACGCAGTATTTT.

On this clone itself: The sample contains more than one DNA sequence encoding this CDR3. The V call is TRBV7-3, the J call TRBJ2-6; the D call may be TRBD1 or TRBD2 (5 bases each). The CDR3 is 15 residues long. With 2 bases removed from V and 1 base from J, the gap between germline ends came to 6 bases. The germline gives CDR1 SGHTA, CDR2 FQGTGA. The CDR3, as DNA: TGTGCCAGCAGCTTAGGGGGATCTGGGGCCAACGTCCTGACTTTC. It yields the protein CASSLGGSGANVLTF.

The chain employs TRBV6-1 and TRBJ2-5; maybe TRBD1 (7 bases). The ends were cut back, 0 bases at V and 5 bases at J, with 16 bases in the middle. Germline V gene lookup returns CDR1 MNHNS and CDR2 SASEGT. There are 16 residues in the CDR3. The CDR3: CASSEAPQGGRETQYF. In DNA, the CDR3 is TGTGCCAGCAGTGAAGCGCCCCAGGGGGGTCGGGAGACCCAGTACTTC.

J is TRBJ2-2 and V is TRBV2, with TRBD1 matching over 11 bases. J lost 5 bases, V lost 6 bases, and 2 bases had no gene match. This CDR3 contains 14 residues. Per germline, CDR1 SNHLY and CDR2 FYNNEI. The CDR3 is CASRDRGRTGELFF. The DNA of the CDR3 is TGTGCCAGCAGGGACAGGGGGCGGACCGGGGAGCTGTTTTTT.

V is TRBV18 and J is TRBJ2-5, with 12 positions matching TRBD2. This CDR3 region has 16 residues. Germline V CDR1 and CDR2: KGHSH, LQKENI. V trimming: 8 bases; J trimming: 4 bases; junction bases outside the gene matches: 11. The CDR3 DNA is TGTGCCAGCCTACCGACTAGCGGGAGAGGGCGAGAGACCCAGTACTTC. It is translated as CASLPTSGRGRETQYF.

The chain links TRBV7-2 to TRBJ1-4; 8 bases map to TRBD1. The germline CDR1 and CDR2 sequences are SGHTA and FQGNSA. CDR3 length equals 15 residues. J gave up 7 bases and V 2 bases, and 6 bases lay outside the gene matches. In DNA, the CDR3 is TGTGCCAGCAGCTTAACAGGGGGAAAGGGTGAAAAACTGTTTTTT. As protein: CASSLTGGKGEKLFF.

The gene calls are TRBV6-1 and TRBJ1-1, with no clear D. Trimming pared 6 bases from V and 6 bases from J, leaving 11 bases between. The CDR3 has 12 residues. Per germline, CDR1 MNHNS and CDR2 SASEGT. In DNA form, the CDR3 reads TGTGCCAGCAGACCGCAGGCGGCTGAAGCTTTCTTT. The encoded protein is CASRPQAAEAFF.

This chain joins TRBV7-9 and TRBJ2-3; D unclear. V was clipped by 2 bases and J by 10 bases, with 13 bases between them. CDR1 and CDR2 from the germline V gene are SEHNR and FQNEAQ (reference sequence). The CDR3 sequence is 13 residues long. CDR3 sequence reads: CASSLTSGEAQYF. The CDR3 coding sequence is TGTGCCAGCAGCTTAACCTCGGGTGAAGCGCAGTATTTT.

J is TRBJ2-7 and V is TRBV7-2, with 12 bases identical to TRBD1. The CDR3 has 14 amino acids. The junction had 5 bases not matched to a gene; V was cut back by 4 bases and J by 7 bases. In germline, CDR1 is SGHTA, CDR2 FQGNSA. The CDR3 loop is CASSSGTGGIEQYF. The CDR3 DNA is TGTGCCAGCAGCTCCGGGACAGGGGGCATTGAGCAGTACTTC. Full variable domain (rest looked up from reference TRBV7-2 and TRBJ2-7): GAGVSQSPSNKVTEKGKDVELRCDPISGHTALYWYRQSLGQGLEFLIYFQGNSAPDKSGLPSDRFSAERTGGSVSTLTIQRTQQEDSAVYLCASSSGTGGIEQYFGPGTRLTVT.

CDR3 nucleotide sequence: TGTGCCAGCACGGACAGGGAGGGCGGGGAGCTGTTTTTT. Translation gives CASTDREGGELFF. This chain joins TRBV7-6 and TRBJ2-2; tentative D call: TRBD1 (8 bases). Trimming removed 7 bases from V and 7 bases from J, with 13 bases in between. CDR1 and CDR2 (germline): SGHVS, FNYEAQ. The CDR3 consists of 13 residues.

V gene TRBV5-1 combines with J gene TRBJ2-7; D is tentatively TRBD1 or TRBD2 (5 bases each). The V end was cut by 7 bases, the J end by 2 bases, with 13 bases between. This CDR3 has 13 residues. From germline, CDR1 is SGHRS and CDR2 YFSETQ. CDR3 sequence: CASSRGRAYEQYF. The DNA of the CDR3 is TGCGCCAGCTCCCGGGGCAGGGCCTACGAGCAGTACTTC.

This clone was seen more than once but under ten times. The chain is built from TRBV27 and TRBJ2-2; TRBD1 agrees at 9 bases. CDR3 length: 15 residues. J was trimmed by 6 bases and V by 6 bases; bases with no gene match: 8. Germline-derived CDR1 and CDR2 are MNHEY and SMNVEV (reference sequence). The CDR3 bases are TGTGCCAGCAGGCGGGACAGGGAGAGCGCCGGGGAGCTGTTTTTT. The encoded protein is CASRRDRESAGELFF.

The CDR3 spells CASSGAGREQFF. In nucleotides, the CDR3 is TGTGCCAGCAGCGGGGCCGGCCGGGAGCAGTTCTTC. The chain is built from TRBV2 and TRBJ2-1; D might be TRBD1 or TRBD2, each matching 5 bases. The CDR3 consists of 12 residues. V was cut by 6 bases and J by 10 bases, with 13 bases left in between. Germline CDR1 SNHLY, CDR2 FYNNEI.

The CDR3 reads CASSQTDTQYF. DNA for the CDR3: TGTGCCAGCAGCCAAACAGATACGCAGTATTTT. V and J are TRBV28 and TRBJ2-3, with D unclear. This CDR3 is built from 11 residues. Trimming left V 6 bases short and J 3 bases short, with 4 bases between. Germline V gene lookup returns CDR1 MDHEN and CDR2 SYDVKM.

The CDR3 loop reads CASSLARGFNTEAFF. CDR3 DNA sequence: TGTGCCAGCAGCTTAGCCCGGGGTTTTAACACTGAAGCTTTCTTT. V gene TRBV7-8 combines with J gene TRBJ1-1; unclear D gene. Per the germline V gene, CDR1 is SGHVS and CDR2 is FQNEAQ. The CDR3 length is 15 residues. Trimming stripped 0 bases from V and 2 bases from J, with 10 bases between.

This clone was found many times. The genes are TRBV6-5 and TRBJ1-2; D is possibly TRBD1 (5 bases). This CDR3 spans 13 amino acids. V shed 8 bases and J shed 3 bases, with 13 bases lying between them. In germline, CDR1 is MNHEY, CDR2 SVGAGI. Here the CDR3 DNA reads TGTGCCAGCCGATGGGGGGAGGACTATGGCTACACCTTC. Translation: CASRWGEDYGYTF.

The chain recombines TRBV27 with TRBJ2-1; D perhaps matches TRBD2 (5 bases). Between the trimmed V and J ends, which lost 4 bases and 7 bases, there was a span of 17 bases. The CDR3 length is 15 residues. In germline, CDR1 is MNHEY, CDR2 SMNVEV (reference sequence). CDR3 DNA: TGTGCCAGCAGTTCCCACGGCGCCGGGGAAAATGAGCAGTTCTTC. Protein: CASSSHGAGENEQFF.

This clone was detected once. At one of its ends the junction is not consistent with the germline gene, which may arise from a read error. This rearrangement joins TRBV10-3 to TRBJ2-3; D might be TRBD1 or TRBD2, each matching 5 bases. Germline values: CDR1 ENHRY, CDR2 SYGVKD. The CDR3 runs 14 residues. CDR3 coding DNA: TGTGTCATCCGAGGGGACGGTAGCACAGATACGCAGTATTTT. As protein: CVIRGDGSTDTQYF.

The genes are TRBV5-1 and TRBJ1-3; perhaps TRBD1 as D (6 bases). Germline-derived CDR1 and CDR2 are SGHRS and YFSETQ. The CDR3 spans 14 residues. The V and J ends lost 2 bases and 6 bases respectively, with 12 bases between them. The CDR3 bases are TGCGCCAGCAGCTTTGGACAGCGGGAAAACACCATATATTTT. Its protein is CASSFGQRENTIYF.

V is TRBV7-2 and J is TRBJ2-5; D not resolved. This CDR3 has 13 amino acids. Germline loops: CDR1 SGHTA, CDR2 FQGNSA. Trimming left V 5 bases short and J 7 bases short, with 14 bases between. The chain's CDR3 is CASSRAASGTQYF. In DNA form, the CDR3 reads TGTGCCAGCAGCCGGGCCGCTTCGGGGACCCAGTACTTC. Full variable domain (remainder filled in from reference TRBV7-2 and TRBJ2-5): GAGVSQSPSNKVTEKGKDVELRCDPISGHTALYWYRQSLGQGLEFLIYFQGNSAPDKSGLPSDRFSAERTGGSVSTLTIQRTQQEDSAVYLCASSRAASGTQYFGPGTRLLVL.

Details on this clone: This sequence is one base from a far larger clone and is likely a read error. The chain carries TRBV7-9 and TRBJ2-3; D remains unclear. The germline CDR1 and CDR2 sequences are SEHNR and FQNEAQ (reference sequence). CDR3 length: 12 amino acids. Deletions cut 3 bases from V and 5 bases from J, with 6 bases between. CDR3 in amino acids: CASSLNRDTQYF. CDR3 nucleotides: TGTGCCAGCAGCTTGAACAGAGATACGCAGTATTTT.

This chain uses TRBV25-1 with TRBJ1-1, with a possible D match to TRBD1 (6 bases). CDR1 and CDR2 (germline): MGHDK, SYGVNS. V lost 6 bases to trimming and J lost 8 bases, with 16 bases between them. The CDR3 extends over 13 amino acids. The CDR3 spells CASSRDGGQEAFF. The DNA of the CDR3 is TGTGCCAGCAGCCGGGACGGGGGGCAGGAAGCTTTCTTT.